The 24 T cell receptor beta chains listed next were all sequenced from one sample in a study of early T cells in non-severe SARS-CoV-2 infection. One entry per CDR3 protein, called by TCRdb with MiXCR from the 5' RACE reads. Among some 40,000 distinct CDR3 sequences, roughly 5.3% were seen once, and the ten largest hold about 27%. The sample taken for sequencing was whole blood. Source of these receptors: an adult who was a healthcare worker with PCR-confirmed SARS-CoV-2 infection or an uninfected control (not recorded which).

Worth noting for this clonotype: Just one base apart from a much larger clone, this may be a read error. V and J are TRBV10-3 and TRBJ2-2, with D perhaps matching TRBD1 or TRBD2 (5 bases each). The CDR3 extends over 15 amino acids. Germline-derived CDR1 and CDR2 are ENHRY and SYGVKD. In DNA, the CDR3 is TGTGCCATCAGTGAGAAGTCCATGGGGACCGGGGAGCTGGTTTTT. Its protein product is CAISEKSMGTGELVF.

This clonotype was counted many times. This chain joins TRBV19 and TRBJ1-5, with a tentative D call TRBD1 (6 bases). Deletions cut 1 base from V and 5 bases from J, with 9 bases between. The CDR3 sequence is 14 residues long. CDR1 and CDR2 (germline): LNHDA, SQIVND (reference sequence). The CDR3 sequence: CASSIAGDDQPQHF. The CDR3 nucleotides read TGTGCCAGTAGTATAGCAGGGGACGATCAGCCCCAGCATTTT.

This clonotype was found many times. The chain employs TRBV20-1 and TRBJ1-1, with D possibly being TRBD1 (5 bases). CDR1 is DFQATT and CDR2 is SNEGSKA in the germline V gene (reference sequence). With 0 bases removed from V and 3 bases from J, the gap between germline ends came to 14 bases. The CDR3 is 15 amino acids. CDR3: CSARDSSGVDTEAFF. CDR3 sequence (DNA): TGCAGTGCTAGAGATTCGTCGGGGGTAGACACTGAAGCTTTCTTT.

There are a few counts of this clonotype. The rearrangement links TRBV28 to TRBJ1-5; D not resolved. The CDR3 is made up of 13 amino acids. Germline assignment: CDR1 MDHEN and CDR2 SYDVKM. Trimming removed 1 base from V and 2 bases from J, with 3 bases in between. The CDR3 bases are TGTGCCAGCAGTTTATTTGGCAATCAGCCCCAGCATTTT. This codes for CASSLFGNQPQHF.

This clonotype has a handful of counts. The CDR3 here is CASSPRGVQETQYF. The CDR3, as DNA: TGTGCCAGCAGCCCCAGGGGGGTTCAAGAGACCCAGTACTTC. J is TRBJ2-5 and V is TRBV6-6; the D gene is possibly TRBD1 (7 bases). CDR3 size: 14 residues. Germline assignment: CDR1 MNHNY and CDR2 SVGAGI (reference sequence). Trimming stripped 6 bases from V and 2 bases from J, with 13 bases between.

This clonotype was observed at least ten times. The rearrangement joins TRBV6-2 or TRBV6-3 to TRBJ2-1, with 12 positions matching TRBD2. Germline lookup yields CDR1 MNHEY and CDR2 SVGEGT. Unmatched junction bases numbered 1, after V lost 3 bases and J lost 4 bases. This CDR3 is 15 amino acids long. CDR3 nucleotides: TGTGCCAGCAGTTATGGGACTAGCGGGTACAATGAGCAGTTCTTC. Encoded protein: CASSYGTSGYNEQFF.

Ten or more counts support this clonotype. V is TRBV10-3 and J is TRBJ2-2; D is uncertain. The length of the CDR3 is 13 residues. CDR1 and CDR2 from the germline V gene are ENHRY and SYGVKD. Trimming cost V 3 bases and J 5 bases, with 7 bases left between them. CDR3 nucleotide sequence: TGTGCCATCAGTGACCTGGGGACCGGGGAGCTGTTTTTT. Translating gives CAISDLGTGELFF.

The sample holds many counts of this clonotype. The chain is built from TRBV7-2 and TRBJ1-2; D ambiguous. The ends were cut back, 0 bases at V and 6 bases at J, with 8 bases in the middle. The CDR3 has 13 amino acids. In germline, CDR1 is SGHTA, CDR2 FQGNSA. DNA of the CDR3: TGTGCCAGCAGCTTAGCTAGGGAGGATGGCTACACCTTC. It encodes CASSLAREDGYTF.

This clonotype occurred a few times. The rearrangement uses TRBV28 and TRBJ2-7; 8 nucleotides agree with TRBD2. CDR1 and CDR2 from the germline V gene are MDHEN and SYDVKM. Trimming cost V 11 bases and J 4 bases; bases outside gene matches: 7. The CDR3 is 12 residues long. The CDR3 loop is CASGTSRYEQYF. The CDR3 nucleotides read TGTGCCTCCGGGACTAGTCGATACGAGCAGTACTTC.

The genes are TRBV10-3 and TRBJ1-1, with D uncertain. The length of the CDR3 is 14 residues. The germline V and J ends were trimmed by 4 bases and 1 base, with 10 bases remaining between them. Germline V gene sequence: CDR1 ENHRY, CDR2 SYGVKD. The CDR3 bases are TGTGCCATCAGTGGAGGAGGAAGGAACACTGAAGCTTTCTTT. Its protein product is CAISGGGRNTEAFF.

The CDR3 region has the DNA TGTGCCAGCAGCCGCCGGATAGTCCAAGAGACCCAGTACTTC. Its protein product is CASSRRIVQETQYF. V and J are TRBV13 and TRBJ2-5; no clear D. The V gene lost 5 bases and the J gene lost 1 base, with 11 bases spanning the gap. CDR1 and CDR2 (germline): PRHDT, FYEKMQ (reference sequence). This CDR3 region has 14 residues.

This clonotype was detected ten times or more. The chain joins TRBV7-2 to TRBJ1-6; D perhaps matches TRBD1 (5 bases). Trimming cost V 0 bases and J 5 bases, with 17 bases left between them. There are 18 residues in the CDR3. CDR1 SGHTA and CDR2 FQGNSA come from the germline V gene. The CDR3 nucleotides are TGTGCCAGCAGCTTAGCGGGTTGGGGTGCAGGGAATAATTCACCCCTCCACTTT. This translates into CASSLAGWGAGNNSPLHF. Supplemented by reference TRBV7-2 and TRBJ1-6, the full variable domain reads GAGVSQSPSNKVTEKGKDVELRCDPISGHTALYWYRQSLGQGLEFLIYFQGNSAPDKSGLPSDRFSAERTGGSVSTLTIQRTQQEDSAVYLCASSLAGWGAGNNSPLHFGNGTRLTVT.

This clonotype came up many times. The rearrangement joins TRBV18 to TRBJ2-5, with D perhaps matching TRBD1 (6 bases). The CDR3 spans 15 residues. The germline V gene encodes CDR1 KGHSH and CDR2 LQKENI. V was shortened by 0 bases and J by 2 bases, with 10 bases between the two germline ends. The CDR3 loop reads CASSPPQGQQETQYF. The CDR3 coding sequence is TGTGCCAGCTCACCACCTCAGGGGCAACAAGAGACCCAGTACTTC.

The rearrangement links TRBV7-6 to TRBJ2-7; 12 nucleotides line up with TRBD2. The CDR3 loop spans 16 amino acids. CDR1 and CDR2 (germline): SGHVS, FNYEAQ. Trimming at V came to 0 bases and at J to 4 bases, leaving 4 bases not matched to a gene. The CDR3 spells CASSLATSGSSYEQYF. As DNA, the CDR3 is TGTGCCAGCAGCTTAGCGACTAGCGGGAGCTCTTACGAGCAGTACTTC.

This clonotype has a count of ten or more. Here the CDR3 reads CATSSHPGTYTYEQYF. The CDR3 nucleotides are TGTGCCACCAGCTCACATCCCGGGACTTACACCTACGAGCAGTACTTC. The chain has TRBV15 and TRBJ2-7, with TRBD2 as a possible D gene (6 bases). The CDR3 totals 16 residues. The V gene's germline CDR1 is LNHNV and CDR2 YYDKDF (reference sequence). The ends were cut back, 5 bases at V and 2 bases at J, with 19 bases in the middle.

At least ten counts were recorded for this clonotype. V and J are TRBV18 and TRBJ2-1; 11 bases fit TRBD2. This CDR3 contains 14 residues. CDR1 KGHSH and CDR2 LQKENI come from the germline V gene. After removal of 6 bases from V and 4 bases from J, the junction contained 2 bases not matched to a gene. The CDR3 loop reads CASSGLAEYNEQFF. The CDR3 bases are TGTGCCAGCTCGGGACTAGCGGAATACAATGAGCAGTTCTTC.

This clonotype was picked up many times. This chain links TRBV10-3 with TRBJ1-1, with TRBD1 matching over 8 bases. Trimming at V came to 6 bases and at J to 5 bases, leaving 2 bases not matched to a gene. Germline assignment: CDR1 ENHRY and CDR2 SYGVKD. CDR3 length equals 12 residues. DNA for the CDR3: TGTGCCATCAGGGACAGGGAAACTGAAGCTTTCTTT. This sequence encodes CAIRDRETEAFF.

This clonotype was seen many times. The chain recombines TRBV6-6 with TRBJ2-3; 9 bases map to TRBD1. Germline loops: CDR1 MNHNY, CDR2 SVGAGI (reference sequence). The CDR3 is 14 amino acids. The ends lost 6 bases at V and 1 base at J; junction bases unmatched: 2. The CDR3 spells CASRQGAGTDTQYF. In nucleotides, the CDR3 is TGTGCCAGCAGACAGGGGGCGGGCACAGATACGCAGTATTTT.

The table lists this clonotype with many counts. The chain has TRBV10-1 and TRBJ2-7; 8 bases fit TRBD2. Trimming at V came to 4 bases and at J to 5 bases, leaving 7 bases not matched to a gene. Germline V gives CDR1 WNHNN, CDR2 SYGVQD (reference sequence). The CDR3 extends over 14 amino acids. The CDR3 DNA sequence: TGCGCCAGCAGTGCTTCCGGGAGGGCCCACGAGCAGTACTTC. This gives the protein CASSASGRAHEQYF.

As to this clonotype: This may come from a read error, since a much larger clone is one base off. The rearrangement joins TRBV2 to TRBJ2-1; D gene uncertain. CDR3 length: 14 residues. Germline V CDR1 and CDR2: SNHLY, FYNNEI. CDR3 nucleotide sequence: TGTGCCAGCAGGACCCCTAGTACCCACAATGAGCAGATCTTC. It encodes CASRTPSTHNEQIF.

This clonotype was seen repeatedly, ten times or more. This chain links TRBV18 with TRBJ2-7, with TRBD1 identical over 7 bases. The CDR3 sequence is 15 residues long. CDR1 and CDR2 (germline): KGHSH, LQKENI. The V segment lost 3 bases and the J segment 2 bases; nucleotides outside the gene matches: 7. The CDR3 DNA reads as TGTGCCAGCTCACCTTTTGGGACAGCCACCTACGAGCAGTACTTC. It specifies CASSPFGTATYEQYF.

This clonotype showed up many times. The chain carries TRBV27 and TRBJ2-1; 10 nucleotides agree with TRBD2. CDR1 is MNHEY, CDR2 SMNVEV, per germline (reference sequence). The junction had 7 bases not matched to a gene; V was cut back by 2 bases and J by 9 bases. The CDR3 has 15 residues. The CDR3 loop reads CASSLMSLAGVEQFF. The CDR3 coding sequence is TGTGCCAGCAGTTTAATGAGTCTAGCGGGAGTTGAGCAGTTCTTC.

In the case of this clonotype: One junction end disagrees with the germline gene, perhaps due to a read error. The CDR3 sequence is CVSSTTSTDTQYF. The DNA of the CDR3 is TGTGTCAGCAGCACCACTAGCACAGATACGCAGTATTTT. The rearrangement links TRBV5-5 to TRBJ2-3; D not resolved. The CDR3 consists of 13 residues. Germline V gene sequence: CDR1 SGHKS, CDR2 YYEKEE (reference sequence).

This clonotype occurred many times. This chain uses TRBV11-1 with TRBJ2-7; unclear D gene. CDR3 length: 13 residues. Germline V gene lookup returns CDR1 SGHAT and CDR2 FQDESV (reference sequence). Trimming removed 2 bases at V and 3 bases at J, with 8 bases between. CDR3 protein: CASSLNRLYEQYF. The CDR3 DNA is TGTGCCAGCAGCTTAAACAGACTCTACGAGCAGTACTTC.